Given below is one TCR beta chain in context. This sample is drawn from a study of blood T cell repertoires in COVID-19. Study-wide context: COVID-19 samples collected from the United States, Italy and Spain covered acute and convalescent phases.

From germline, CDR1 is SGHKS and CDR2 YYEKEE (reference sequence). The CDR3 is 15 residues long. Trimming stripped 0 bases from V and 10 bases from J, with 16 bases between. Original handling: Reference gene primer amplification yielded estimated nucleated cell counts. Generated by immunoSEQ multiplex PCR, the TCRdb table keeps only in-frame clones and is missing some. V and J calls and clone size are given by that table; D and trimming were obtained from the DNA. The sample lists 300,000 or so clones; 80% to 90% were seen once. The sample consisted of peripheral blood. The J gene is TRBJ1-4, the V gene TRBV5-5, with D perhaps TRBD1 (6 bases). This TCR derives from a woman in her forties or fifties who had recovered from COVID-19. The CDR3, as DNA: TGTGCCAGCAGCTTGGTAAAGACAGGATCGGGAAAACTGTTTTTT. Its translation: CASSLVKTGSGKLFF.